Detailed here is one T cell receptor (beta chain). What it recognizes is unknown. A much larger clone differs from this one at a single base, so this may be a read error. The missing conserved phenylalanine or tryptophan at the end of this CDR3 makes a read error likely. The CDR3 has 16 residues. CDR1 MNHNS and CDR2 SASEGT come from the germline V gene. With 6 bases clipped from V and 0 bases from J, the junction kept 3 bases outside the gene matches. This specimen belongs to a study of CD8+CD57+ T cells in acquired aplastic anemia. Whole-study context: An average of 3.2 ug of DNA was obtained from sorted CD4+ and CD8+ cells.

The template used for profiling TCR beta VDJ and CDR3 was genomic DNA. MiXCR, applied by TCRdb to the reads, yields one record per CDR3 protein. The sample has some 150,000 distinct CDR3 sequences, less than 45% seen once; the top ten hold roughly 8.1%. Regarding the study as a whole: Patients and controls had CD8+ Simpson's diversity values that were not significantly distinct.

This sequence originates from a human donor in good health, serving as a control. Sequencing was carried out using sorted CD4+, CD8+, or CD8+CD57+ T cells (not recorded which) from PBMCs. The rearrangement joins TRBV6-1 to TRBJ2-3; TRBD2 matches at 13 bases. DNA for the CDR3: TGTGCCAGCAGCGGACTAGCGGGGGTGAGCACAGATACGCAGTATCTT. Its translation: CASSGLAGVSTDTQYL.